The 5 T cell receptor beta chains in this list originate from one sample, sequenced in a study of blood T cell repertoires in COVID-19. Method: immunoSEQ multiplex PCR; TCRdb's copy keeps in-frame clones and lacks some. The sample contains approximately 150,000 clones, just under 85% of which appear only once. The sequencing sample was made of peripheral blood. The source of these receptors is a woman aged 80 or over with COVID-19, enrolled during active disease.

The chain recombines TRBV5-4 with TRBJ2-1, with D possibly being TRBD1 (5 bases). Per the germline V gene, CDR1 is SGHNT and CDR2 is YYREEE (reference sequence). CDR3 length: 15 residues. The germline V and J ends were trimmed by 1 base and 8 bases, with 16 bases remaining between them. The CDR3 DNA reads TGTGCCAGCAGCTTGAGGTTGCAAGGGGCGGATGAGCAGTTCTTC. Translation: CASSLRLQGADEQFF.

V gene TRBV27 combines with J gene TRBJ1-5; 9 nucleotides agree with TRBD1. This CDR3 has 15 amino acids. Germline V lookup: CDR1 MNHEY, CDR2 SMNVEV (reference sequence). The J segment lost 6 bases and the V segment lost 2 bases, leaving 5 bases of the junction unmatched. CDR3 loop: CASSLRTGAGQPQHF. DNA of the CDR3: TGTGCCAGCAGTTTACGGACAGGGGCTGGTCAGCCCCAGCATTTT.

CDR3 in DNA: TGTGCCACCAGCCTGATGGGGGGGACTGAAGCTTTCTTT. This encodes CATSLMGGTEAFF. V is TRBV15 and J is TRBJ1-1; D may be TRBD1 (5 bases). V was shortened by 5 bases and J by 5 bases, with 12 bases between the two germline ends. The CDR3 runs to 13 residues. The germline V gene has CDR1 LNHNV and CDR2 YYDKDF (reference sequence).

The chain employs TRBV9 and TRBJ2-2; D gene unclear. Germline V gives CDR1 SGDLS, CDR2 YYNGEE. V lost 0 bases to trimming and J lost 6 bases, with 6 bases between them. This CDR3 contains 13 residues. The CDR3 bases are TGTGCCAGCAGCGTAGGGTGGCCCGGGGAGCTGTTTTTT. Protein sequence: CASSVGWPGELFF.

This rearrangement joins TRBV4-1 to TRBJ2-7; TRBD2 agrees at 12 bases. Unmatched junction bases numbered 6, after V lost 4 bases and J lost 2 bases. Germline-derived CDR1 and CDR2 are MGHRA and YSYEKL. This CDR3 has 16 residues. The CDR3 loop reads CASSRLLAGGTYEQYF. CDR3 nucleotide sequence: TGCGCCAGCAGCCGTTTACTAGCGGGAGGTACCTACGAGCAGTACTTC.